A selection of T cell receptor beta chains follows, all from one sample in a study of metastatic and nonmetastatic thyroid tumors. MiXCR was used by TCRdb to re-call the PCR reads. The profile covers about 6,700 clones, with more than 30% appearing a single time and about an eighth taken by the ten largest. Specimen: adjacent normal tissue. Every receptor here comes from a female donor with papillary thyroid cancer or a benign thyroid nodule (not recorded which). Some clones in this sample may be carry-over from other donors' samples. Both conserved end residues are part of each CDR3. The order of the fields is D gene, clone size, J gene, V gene, CDR3 protein, CDR3 DNA. D genes are given only for firm matches. A clone size is listed for some rows: how often the clone was seen (once, few, many), or a class if it is expanded.

NA few TRBJ2-6 TRBV6-1 CASSDGDSGANVLTF TGTGCCAGCAGTGATGGGGACTCTGGGGCCAACGTCCTGACTTTC
NA NA TRBJ1-1 TRBV19 CASSTFEYGEAFF TGTGCCAGTAGTACCTTCGAGTATGGTGAAGCTTTCTTT
TRBD1 many TRBJ1-1 TRBV5-5 CASSATGVVGTEAFF TGTGCCAGCAGTGCTACAGGGGTTGTTGGCACTGAAGCTTTCTTT
NA NA TRBJ2-6 TRBV12-3/TRBV12-4 CASSPLSGADSASNVLTF TGTGCCAGCAGTCCCCTATCGGGGGCCGACTCTGCGTCCAACGTCCTGACTTTC
TRBD2 NA TRBJ2-3 TRBV6-6 CASSFSPISGGADTQYF TGTGCCAGCAGTTTTTCCCCCATTAGCGGGGGGGCGGATACGCAGTATTTT
TRBD1 many TRBJ2-7 TRBV6-7 CASSYSGPGQGVFWQYF TGTGCCAGCAGTTACTCGGGACCGGGACAGGGGGTATTCTGGCAGTACTTC
NA medium-sized TRBJ2-3 TRBV7-3 CASAGGNTDTQYF TGTGCCAGCGCCGGAGGAAACACAGATACGCAGTATTTT
NA NA TRBJ1-1 TRBV11-3 CASSLDGVDNEAFF TGTGCCAGCAGCTTAGATGGGGTTGACAATGAAGCTTTCTTT
TRBD2 NA TRBJ2-2 TRBV7-6 CASSLGVAGAGELFF TGTGCCAGCAGCTTAGGAGTGGCGGGGGCCGGGGAGCTGTTTTTT
NA medium-sized TRBJ1-2 TRBV20-1 CSASEGGNYGYTF TGCAGTGCTAGTGAGGGCGGGAACTATGGCTACACCTTC
TRBD2 few TRBJ2-2 TRBV15 CATSRERSGTGLDSNTGELFF TGTGCCACCAGCAGAGAGAGGAGCGGGACCGGACTTGACTCGAACACCGGGGAGCTGTTTTTT
TRBD1 large TRBJ1-2 TRBV28 CASSSGQGALANYGYTF TGTGCCAGCAGTTCAGGACAGGGGGCGCTTGCTAACTATGGCTACACCTTC
NA NA TRBJ1-6 TRBV7-8 CASSRHGQPGGNSPLHF TGTGCCAGCAGCCGACATGGACAGCCCGGCGGTAATTCACCCCTCCACTTT
TRBD2 NA TRBJ2-7 TRBV27 CASSSSGRHEQYF TGTGCCAGCAGTTCTAGCGGGAGGCACGAGCAGTACTTC
NA medium-sized TRBJ1-1 TRBV9 CASSVEVMQAFF TGTGCCAGCAGCGTAGAAGTGATGCAAGCTTTCTTT
NA medium-sized TRBJ2-7 TRBV13 CASSHRRRDEQYF TGTGCCAGCAGCCATAGAAGAAGGGACGAGCAGTACTTC
NA many TRBJ2-7 TRBV12-3/TRBV12-4 CASSRTGYEQYF TGTGCCAGCAGTCGGACTGGCTACGAGCAGTACTTC
NA few TRBJ1-1 TRBV19 CASSIGQNNEDFF TGTGCCAGTAGTATAGGGCAGAACAATGAAGATTTCTTT
TRBD1 few TRBJ2-2 TRBV6-1 CASRIQGARLTGELFF TGTGCCAGCAGAATACAGGGGGCGCGGTTAACCGGGGAGCTGTTTTTT
TRBD1 NA TRBJ1-4 TRBV6-1 CASSQAGGKLLF TGTGCCAGCAGTCAAGCAGGGGGGAAACTGCTGTTT
TRBD2 NA TRBJ2-3 TRBV6-1 CASSSGRLTDTQYF TGTGCCAGCAGTTCCGGGAGGCTCACAGATACGCAGTATTTT
NA NA TRBJ2-7 TRBV5-5 CASNTGFFSYEQYF TGTGCCAGCAATACGGGGTTTTTCTCCTACGAGCAGTACTTC
NA NA TRBJ2-7 TRBV20-1 CSADSGTGSYEQYF TGCAGTGCTGATTCCGGGACGGGTTCCTACGAGCAGTACTTC
NA medium-sized TRBJ2-1 TRBV9 CASSTGPYNEQFF TGTGCCAGCAGCACCGGGCCTTACAATGAGCAGTTCTTC
NA few TRBJ2-3 TRBV20-1 CSARGGYWGTDTQYF TGCAGTGCTAGAGGGGGGTATTGGGGCACAGATACGCAGTATTTT
NA few TRBJ1-1 TRBV6-1 CASSSTVSSEAFF TGTGCCAGCAGTTCGACCGTTAGCTCTGAAGCTTTCTTT
NA few TRBJ1-2 TRBV6-6 CASSGPALASYPNYGYTF TGTGCCTCCTCTGGTCCAGCCCTCGCCAGTTATCCTAACTATGGCTACACCTTC
NA few TRBJ1-1 TRBV2 CASSLGQGNTEAFF TGTGCCAGCAGCTTAGGCCAGGGAAACACTGAAGCTTTCTTT
NA many TRBJ1-4 TRBV4-1 CASSQDGVRGEGKLFF TGCGCCAGCAGCCAAGATGGGGTGAGGGGGGAGGGGAAACTGTTTTTT
NA NA TRBJ1-4 TRBV2 CASKTGASEKLFF TGTGCCAGCAAGACAGGCGCTTCCGAAAAACTGTTTTTT
NA NA TRBJ2-1 TRBV12-3/TRBV12-4 CASSRADNEQFF TGTGCCAGCAGCCGCGCCGACAATGAGCAGTTCTTC
TRBD1 few TRBJ2-7 TRBV7-3 CASSLGGQGHEQYF TGTGCCAGCAGCTTGGGGGGACAGGGCCACGAGCAGTACTTC
NA NA TRBJ1-4 TRBV6-1 CASSVYGGGEKLFF TGTGCCAGCAGTGTTTATGGTGGGGGGGAAAAACTGTTTTTT
NA NA TRBJ2-2 TRBV10-3 CAISEIIGELFF TGTGCCATCAGTGAAATAATCGGGGAGCTGTTTTTT
NA few TRBJ1-2 TRBV19 CASSTQLYGYTF TGTGCCAGTAGTACGCAGCTATATGGCTACACCTTC
TRBD2 medium-sized TRBJ2-5 TRBV5-1 CASTSLAGGPGETQYF TGCGCCAGCACCTCATTAGCGGGGGGGCCGGGGGAGACCCAGTACTTC
TRBD1 once TRBJ2-2 TRBV20-1 CSARYVEGAVNTVELFF TGCAGTGCTAGATATGTAGAGGGGGCCGTCAACACCGTGGAGCTGTTTTTT
NA NA TRBJ1-5 TRBV20-1 CSAGGNSNQPQHF TGCAGTGCTGGCGGGAATAGCAATCAGCCCCAGCATTTT
NA NA TRBJ2-2 TRBV4-1 CASSQDRAVTGELFF TGCGCCAGCAGCCAAGATCGGGCCGTAACCGGGGAGCTGTTTTTT
TRBD2 NA TRBJ2-1 TRBV24-1 CATSDRTSGTPENEQFF TGTGCCACCAGTGACCGGACTAGCGGGACACCTGAAAATGAGCAGTTCTTC
NA NA TRBJ2-5 TRBV2 CAGSEVVGGRETQYF TGTGCCGGCAGTGAAGTTGTGGGTGGGCGAGAGACCCAGTACTTC
TRBD1 NA TRBJ1-1 TRBV6-1 CASSTEYRGATEAFF TGTGCCAGCAGTACCGAATACAGGGGGGCCACTGAAGCTTTCTTT
NA NA TRBJ2-7 TRBV7-2 CASSLEGYYEQYF TGTGCCAGCAGCTTGGAAGGTTATTACGAGCAGTACTTC
NA few TRBJ2-2 TRBV6-1 CASSSDRLTGELFF TGTGCCAGCAGTAGTGACAGGTTGACCGGGGAGCTGTTTTTT
TRBD2 medium-sized TRBJ2-7 TRBV20-1 CSATGGLASSYEQYF TGCAGTGCTACTGGAGGACTAGCGAGCTCCTACGAGCAGTACTTC
TRBD2 NA TRBJ2-5 TRBV6-4 CASSASGEDTQYF TGTGCCAGCAGCGCTAGCGGCGAAGATACCCAGTACTTC
NA many TRBJ2-7 TRBV12-3/TRBV12-4 CASSLAGRVSYEQYF TGTGCCAGCAGTTTAGCCGGACGGGTGTCCTACGAGCAGTACTTC
TRBD2 NA TRBJ2-2 TRBV6-1 CASRLAGGPLVELFF TGTGCCAGCAGACTAGCGGGAGGGCCGTTGGTGGAGCTGTTTTTT
NA few TRBJ2-5 TRBV7-2 CATSGTPGETQYF TGTGCCACCTCAGGGACTCCGGGAGAGACCCAGTACTTC
NA NA TRBJ1-2 TRBV7-9 CASSFGGVRGYTF TGTGCCAGCAGCTTCGGTGGGGTCAGGGGCTACACCTTC
NA medium-sized TRBJ1-2 TRBV19 CASRRSGAQGQGYTF TGTGCCAGTAGACGATCCGGGGCCCAGGGCCAAGGCTACACCTTC
NA NA TRBJ1-3 TRBV28 CASSWGRGTGNTIYF TGTGCCAGCAGTTGGGGTCGGGGAACTGGAAACACCATATATTTT
NA few TRBJ1-2 TRBV6-1 CASLSWAGDYGYTF TGTGCCAGCTTAAGTTGGGCAGGGGACTATGGCTACACCTTC
NA NA TRBJ2-3 TRBV7-9 CASGGGSGDTQYF TGTGCCAGCGGGGGCGGAAGTGGAGATACGCAGTATTTT